The source of this TCR beta chain is a study of T cell responses to AZD1222 COVID-19 vaccine (dated by TCRdb to the early 2020s). For context, the study as a whole: TCR sequencing covered 230 or so trial participants: 207 given two doses of AZD1222 and around 25 given two doses of MenACWY control vaccine. Enrollment into the trials was organized by age into subgroups of 18-55, 56-69 and 70-plus years, and those subgroups contained around 150, 28 and 57 TCR-sequenced participants, respectively. Study-wide findings and limitations: The 56-69-year group was small, and its depth increase did not reach significance, likely because of low power. The vaccine-associated CD4 TCRs covered the entire spike protein, and the dominant responses fell in regions 160-218 and 743-854. Participants were mostly white British, with more females than males. The authors suggested clonal diversity may have been underestimated. Conclusions about previously exposed vaccinees are limited because only a handful of AZD1222 recipients were SARS-CoV-2 seropositive at baseline. Because no samples from the day 14 peak response were available, repertoires could be characterized only after the peak T cell response. Epitopes outside the regions mutated in the B.1.351 and B.1.1.7 variants were reportedly recognized by nearly half of the unique spike-specific TCRs. A significant rise in spike-specific TCR breadth and depth was observed after two AZD1222 doses relative to day 0 and relative to MenACWY recipients.

Comment on this clone: It has no known antigen specificity. The input lacks base qualities; no much larger clone sits a single base away.

In the paper's terms, the time point label means: about 28 days (+/-7) after the second vaccine dose. AZD1222 recipients whose second dose came at about 4 weeks and those whose second dose came at about 12 weeks were combined into one group, since spike-specific TCR depth and breadth did not differ between the two schedules. Vaccinee samples were obtained from the UK trials COV001 and COV002, which included a single-blind randomized controlled phase 2/3 trial of AZD1222 (ChAdOx1 nCoV-19) in healthy adults. For TCRbeta chain sequencing, PBMC samples from trial participants were taken at day 0 and at day 28 after the second dose. Trimming removed 5 bases from V and 5 bases from J; the gene matches leave 10 bases unexplained. From its cysteine to its phenylalanine, the CDR3 spans 16 amino acids. The sequence is cut down to CDR3 DNA, 48 bases in frame from base 1. CDR1 and CDR2 are drawn from the germline V gene: MRHNA, SNTAGT.

The CDR3 regions of human TCRbeta chains were subjected to immunosequencing. Per the original workflow: Repertoire TCRs were matched against a reference library of SARS-CoV-2-specific TCRs generated with the MIRA antigen-specificity platform. Breadth was defined as the fraction of unique TCRs that were SARS-CoV-2-associated, and depth was defined as the fraction of total T cells that were SARS-CoV-2-associated. Using the MIRA data, each spike-specific TCR was mapped to the spike region that the TCR reacts to and placed in a CD4 or CD8 class. Log10-transformed breadth and depth values were compared by one-way ANOVA with Sidak's multiple comparisons tests. The table was pulled from immuneACCESS by TCRdb, which kept in-frame rearrangements only. Such tables lose some clones; where checked, under half of the loss comes from unresolved V genes, and the rest has no known cause. V and J calls and clone size are those listed in that table; D and trimming were worked out from the DNA. The sample table lists 140,000 or so clones, more than 85% of them with a count of one. The ten biggest clones cover approximately 4% of the sample.

The origin of this receptor is an adult who received the AZD1222 COVID-19 vaccine. The material sequenced was peripheral blood, taken 28 days after the second AZD1222 dose. The V and J segments used are TRBV6-4 and TRBJ2-3, with TRBD1 identical over 10 junction bases. The DNA is TGTGCCAGCAGTCTCACGACAGGGGGCGCGGGAGATACGCAGTATTTT. Its amino acids are CASSLTTGGAGDTQYF.